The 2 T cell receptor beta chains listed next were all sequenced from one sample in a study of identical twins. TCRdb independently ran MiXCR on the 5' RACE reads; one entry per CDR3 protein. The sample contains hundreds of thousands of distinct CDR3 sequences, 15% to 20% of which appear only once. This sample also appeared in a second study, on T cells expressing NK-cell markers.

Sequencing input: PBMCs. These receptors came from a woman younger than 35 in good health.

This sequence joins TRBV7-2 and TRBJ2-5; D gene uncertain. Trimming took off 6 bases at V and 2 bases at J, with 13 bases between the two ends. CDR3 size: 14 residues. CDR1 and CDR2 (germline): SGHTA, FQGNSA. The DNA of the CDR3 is TGTGCCAGCAGACGAGTCCGAACACAAGAGACCCAGTACTTC. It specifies CASRRVRTQETQYF.

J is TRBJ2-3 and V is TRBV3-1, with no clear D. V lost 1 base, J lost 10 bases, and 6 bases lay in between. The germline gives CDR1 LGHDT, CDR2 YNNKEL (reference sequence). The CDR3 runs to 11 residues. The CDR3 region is CASSQAVAQYF. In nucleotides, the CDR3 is TGTGCCAGCAGCCAAGCGGTCGCGCAGTATTTT.